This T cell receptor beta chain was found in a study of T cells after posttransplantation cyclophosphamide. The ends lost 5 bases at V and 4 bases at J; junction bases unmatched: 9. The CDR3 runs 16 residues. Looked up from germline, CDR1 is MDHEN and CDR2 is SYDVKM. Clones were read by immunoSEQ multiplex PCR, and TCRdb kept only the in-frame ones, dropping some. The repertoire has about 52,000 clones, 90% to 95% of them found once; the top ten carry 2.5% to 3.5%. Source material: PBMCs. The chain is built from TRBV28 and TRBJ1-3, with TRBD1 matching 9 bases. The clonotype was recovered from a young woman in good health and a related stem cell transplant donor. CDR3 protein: CASSVGGQGPGNTIYF. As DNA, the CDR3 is TGTGCCAGCAGTGTAGGTGGACAGGGGCCAGGAAACACCATATATTTT.